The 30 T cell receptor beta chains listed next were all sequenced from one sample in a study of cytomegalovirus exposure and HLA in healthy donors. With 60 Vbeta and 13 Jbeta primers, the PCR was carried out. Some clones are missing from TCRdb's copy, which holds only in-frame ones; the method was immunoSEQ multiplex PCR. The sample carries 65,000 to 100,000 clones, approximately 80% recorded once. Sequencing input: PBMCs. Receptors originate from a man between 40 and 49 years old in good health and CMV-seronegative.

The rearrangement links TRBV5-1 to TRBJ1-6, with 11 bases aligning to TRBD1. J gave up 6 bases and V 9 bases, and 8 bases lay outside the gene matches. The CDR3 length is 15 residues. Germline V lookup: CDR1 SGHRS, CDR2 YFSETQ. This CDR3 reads CATSDRGLGNSPLHF. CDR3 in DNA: TGCGCCACCTCGGACAGGGGGCTTGGTAATTCACCCCTCCACTTT.

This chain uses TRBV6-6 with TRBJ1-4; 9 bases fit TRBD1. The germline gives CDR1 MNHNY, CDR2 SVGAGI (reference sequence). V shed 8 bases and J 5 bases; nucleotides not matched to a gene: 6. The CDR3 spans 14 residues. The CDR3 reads CASRWGTGNEKLFF. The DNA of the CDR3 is TGTGCCAGCCGGTGGGGGACAGGGAATGAAAAACTGTTTTTT.

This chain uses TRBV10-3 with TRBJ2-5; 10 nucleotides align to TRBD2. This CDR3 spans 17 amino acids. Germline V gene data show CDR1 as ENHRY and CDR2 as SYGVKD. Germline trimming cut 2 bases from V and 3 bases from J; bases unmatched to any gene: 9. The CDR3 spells CAISESGAGGYKETQYF. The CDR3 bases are TGTGCCATCAGTGAGAGCGGAGCGGGGGGGTACAAAGAGACCCAGTACTTC.

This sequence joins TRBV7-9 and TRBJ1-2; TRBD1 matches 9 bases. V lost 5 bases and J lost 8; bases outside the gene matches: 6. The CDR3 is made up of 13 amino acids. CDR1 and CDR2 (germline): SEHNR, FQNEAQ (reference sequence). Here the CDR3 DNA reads TGTGCCAGCAGCCTGGGACAGGGAGGAGGCTACACCTTC. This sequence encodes CASSLGQGGGYTF.

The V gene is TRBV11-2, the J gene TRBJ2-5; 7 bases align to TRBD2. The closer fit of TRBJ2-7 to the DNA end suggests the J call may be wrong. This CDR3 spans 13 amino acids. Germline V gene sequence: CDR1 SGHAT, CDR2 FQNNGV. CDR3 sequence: CASSVRGDYEQYF. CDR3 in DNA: TGTGCCAGCAGCGTCCGGGGGGATTACGAGCAGTACTTC.

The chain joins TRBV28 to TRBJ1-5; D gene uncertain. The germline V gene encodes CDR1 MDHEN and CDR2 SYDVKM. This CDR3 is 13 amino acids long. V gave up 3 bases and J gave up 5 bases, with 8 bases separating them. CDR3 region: CASSFIRDQPQHF. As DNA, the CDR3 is TGTGCCAGCAGTTTCATACGGGATCAGCCCCAGCATTTT.

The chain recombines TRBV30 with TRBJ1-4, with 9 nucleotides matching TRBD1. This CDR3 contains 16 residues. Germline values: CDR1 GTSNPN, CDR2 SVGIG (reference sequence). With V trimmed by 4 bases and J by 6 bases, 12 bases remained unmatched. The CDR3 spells CAWKSGQGQWDEKLFF. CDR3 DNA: TGTGCCTGGAAATCGGGACAGGGACAATGGGATGAAAAACTGTTTTTT. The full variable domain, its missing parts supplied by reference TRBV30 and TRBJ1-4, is SQTIHQWPATLVQPVGSPLSLECTVEGTSNPNLYWYRQAAGRGLQLLFYSVGIGQISSEVPQNLSASRPQDRQFILSSKKLLLSDSGFYLCAWKSGQGQWDEKLFFGSGTQLSVL.

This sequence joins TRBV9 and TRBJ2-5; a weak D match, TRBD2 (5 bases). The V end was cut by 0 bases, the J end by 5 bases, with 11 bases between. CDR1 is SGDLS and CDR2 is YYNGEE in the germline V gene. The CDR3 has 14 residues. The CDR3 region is CASSVGGLGETQYF. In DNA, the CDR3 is TGTGCCAGCAGCGTAGGAGGGTTGGGGGAGACCCAGTACTTC.

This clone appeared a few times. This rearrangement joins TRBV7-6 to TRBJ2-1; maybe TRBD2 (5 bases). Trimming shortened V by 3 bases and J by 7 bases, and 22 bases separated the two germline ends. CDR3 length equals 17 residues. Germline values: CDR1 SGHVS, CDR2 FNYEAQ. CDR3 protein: CASSFAGLSLTWNEQFF. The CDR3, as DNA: TGTGCCAGCAGCTTTGCCGGACTGTCCCTTACTTGGAATGAGCAGTTCTTC.

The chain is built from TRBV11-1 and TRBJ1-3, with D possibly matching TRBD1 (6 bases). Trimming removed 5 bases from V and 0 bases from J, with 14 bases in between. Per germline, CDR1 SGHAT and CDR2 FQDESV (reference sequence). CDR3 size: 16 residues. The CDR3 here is CASSPPGHPSGNTIYF. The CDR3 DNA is TGTGCCAGCAGCCCTCCGGGACACCCCTCTGGAAACACCATATATTTT.

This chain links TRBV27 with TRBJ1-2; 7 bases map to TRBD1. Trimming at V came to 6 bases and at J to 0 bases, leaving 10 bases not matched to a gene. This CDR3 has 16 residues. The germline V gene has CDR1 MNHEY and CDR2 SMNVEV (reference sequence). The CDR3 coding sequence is TGTGCCAGCAGACGACAGGGAATTACAGCTAACTATGGCTACACCTTC. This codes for CASRRQGITANYGYTF.

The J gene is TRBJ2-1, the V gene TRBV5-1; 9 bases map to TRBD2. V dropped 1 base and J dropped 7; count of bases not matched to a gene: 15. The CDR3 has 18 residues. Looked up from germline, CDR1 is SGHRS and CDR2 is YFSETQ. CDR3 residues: CASSLWSAGGSPYNEQFF. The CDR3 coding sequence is TGCGCCAGCAGCTTGTGGTCGGCGGGGGGGTCCCCTTATAATGAGCAGTTCTTC.

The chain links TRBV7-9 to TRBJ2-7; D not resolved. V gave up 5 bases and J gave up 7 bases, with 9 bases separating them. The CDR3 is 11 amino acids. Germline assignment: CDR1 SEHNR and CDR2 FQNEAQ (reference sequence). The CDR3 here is CASSPVREQYF. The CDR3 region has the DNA TGTGCCAGCAGCCCCGTCCGGGAGCAGTACTTC. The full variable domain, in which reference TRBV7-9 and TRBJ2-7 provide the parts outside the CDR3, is DTGVSQNPRHKITKRGQNVTFRCDPISEHNRLYWYRQTLGQGPEFLTYFQNEAQLEKSRLLSDRFSAERPKGSFSTLEIQRTEQGDSAMYLCASSPVREQYFGPGTRLTVT.

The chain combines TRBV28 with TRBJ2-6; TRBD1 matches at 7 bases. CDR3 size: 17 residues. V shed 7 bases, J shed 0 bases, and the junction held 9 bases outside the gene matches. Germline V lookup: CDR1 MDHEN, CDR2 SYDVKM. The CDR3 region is CASKTGTAISGANVLTF. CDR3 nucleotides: TGTGCCAGCAAGACCGGGACAGCCATCTCTGGGGCCAACGTCCTGACTTTC.

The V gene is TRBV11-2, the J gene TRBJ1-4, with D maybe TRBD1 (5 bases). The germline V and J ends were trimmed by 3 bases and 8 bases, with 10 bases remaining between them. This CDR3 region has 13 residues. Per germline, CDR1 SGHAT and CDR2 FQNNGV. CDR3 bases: TGTGCCAGCAGCTTGGGCAGGGTGGAAAAACTGTTTTTT. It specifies CASSLGRVEKLFF.

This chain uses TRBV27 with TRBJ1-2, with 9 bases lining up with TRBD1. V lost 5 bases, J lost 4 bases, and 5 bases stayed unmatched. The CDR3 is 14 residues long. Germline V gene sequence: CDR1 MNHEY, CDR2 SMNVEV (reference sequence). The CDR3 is CASSQTGGIYGYTF. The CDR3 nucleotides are TGTGCCAGCAGTCAAACAGGGGGCATCTATGGCTACACCTTC.

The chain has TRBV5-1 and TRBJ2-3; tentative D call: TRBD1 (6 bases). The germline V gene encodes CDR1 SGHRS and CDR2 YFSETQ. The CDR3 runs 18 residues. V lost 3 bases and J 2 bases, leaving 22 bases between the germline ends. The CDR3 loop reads CASSSLGLRGTSTDTQYF. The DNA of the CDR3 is TGCGCCAGCAGCTCGTTAGGCTTAAGGGGGACCTCCACAGATACGCAGTATTTT.

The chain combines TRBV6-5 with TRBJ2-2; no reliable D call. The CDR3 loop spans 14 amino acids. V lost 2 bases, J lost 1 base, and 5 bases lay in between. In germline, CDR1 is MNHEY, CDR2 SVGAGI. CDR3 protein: CASSYTGNTGELFF. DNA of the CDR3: TGTGCCAGCAGTTACACGGGGAACACCGGGGAGCTGTTTTTT.

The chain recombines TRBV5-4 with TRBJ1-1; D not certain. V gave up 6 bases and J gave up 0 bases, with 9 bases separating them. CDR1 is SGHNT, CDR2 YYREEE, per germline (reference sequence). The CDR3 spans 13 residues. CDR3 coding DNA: TGTGCCAGCAAAAGAGGGCTGAACACTGAAGCTTTCTTT. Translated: CASKRGLNTEAFF.

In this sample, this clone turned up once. The CDR3: CASSQRGRSGGVTQETQYF. The CDR3 DNA sequence: TGTGCCAGCAGCCAAAGGGGGAGGAGCGGGGGGGTGACCCAAGAGACCCAGTACTTC. V gene TRBV7-2 combines with J gene TRBJ2-5, with TRBD2 matching 10 bases. This CDR3 has 19 residues. The ends lost 5 bases at V and 1 base at J; junction bases unmatched: 16. The germline V gene encodes CDR1 SGHTA and CDR2 FQGNSA.

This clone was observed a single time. The chain's CDR3 is CAWSGEKLFF. In nucleotides, the CDR3 is TGTGCCTGGAGCGGTGAAAAACTGTTTTTT. This chain connects TRBV30 to TRBJ1-4; D is ambiguous. Germline CDR1 is GTSNPN and CDR2 is SVGIG (reference sequence). Trimming took 3 bases from V and 7 from J, leaving 3 bases between them. This CDR3 spans 10 amino acids.

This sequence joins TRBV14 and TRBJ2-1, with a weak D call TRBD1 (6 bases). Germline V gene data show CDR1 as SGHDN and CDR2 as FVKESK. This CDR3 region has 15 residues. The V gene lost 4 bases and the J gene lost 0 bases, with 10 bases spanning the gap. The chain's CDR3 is CASSRQVSSYNEQFF. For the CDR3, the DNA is TGTGCCAGCAGCCGACAGGTGAGCTCCTACAATGAGCAGTTCTTC.

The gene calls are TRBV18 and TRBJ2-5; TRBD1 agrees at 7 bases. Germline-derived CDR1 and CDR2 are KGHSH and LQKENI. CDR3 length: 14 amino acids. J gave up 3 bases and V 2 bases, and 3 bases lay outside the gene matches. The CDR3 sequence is CASSPLTGEETQYF. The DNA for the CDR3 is TGTGCCAGCTCACCATTAACAGGGGAAGAGACCCAGTACTTC.

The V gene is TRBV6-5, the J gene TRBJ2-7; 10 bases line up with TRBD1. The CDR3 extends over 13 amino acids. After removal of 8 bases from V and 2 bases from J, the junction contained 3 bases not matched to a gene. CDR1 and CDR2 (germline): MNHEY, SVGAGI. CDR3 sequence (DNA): TGTGCCAGCCGGGACAGGGGTCCCTACGAGCAGTACTTC. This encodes CASRDRGPYEQYF.

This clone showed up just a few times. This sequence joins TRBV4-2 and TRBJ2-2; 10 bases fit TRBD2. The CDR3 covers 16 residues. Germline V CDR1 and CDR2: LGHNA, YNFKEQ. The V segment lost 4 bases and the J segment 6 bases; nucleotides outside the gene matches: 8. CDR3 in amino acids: CASSPSLAGNPGELFF. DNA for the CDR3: TGTGCCAGCAGCCCTTCACTAGCGGGGAATCCCGGGGAGCTGTTTTTT.

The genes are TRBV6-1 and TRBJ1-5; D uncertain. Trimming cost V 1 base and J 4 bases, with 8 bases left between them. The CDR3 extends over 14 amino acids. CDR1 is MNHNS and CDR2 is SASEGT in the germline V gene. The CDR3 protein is CASSEVSGNQPQHF. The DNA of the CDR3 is TGTGCCAGCAGTGAAGTGTCAGGAAATCAGCCCCAGCATTTT.

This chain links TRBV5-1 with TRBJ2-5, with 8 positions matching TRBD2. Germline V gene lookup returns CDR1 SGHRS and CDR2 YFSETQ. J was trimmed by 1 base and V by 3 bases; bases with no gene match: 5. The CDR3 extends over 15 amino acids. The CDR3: CASSSPGGVQETQYF. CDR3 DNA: TGCGCCAGCAGCTCCCCGGGGGGGGTCCAAGAGACCCAGTACTTC.

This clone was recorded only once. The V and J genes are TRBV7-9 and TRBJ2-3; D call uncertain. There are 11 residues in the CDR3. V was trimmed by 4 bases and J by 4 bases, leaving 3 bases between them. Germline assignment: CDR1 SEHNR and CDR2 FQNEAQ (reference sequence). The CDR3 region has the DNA TGTGCCAGCAGCTCAGCAGATACGCAGTATTTT. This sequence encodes CASSSADTQYF.

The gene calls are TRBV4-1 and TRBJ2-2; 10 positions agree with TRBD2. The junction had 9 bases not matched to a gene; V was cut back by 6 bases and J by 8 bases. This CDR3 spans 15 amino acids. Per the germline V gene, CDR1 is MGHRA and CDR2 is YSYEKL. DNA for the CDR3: TGCGCCAGCAGGAGCGGGGGGGCCGGGGAAGGGGAGCTGTTTTTT. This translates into CASRSGGAGEGELFF.

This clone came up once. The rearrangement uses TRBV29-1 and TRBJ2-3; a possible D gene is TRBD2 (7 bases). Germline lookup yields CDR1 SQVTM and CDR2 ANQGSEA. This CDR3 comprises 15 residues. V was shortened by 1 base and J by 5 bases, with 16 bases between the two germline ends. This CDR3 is CSVEGPGGRGDTQYF. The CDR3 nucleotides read TGCAGCGTTGAAGGGCCGGGGGGCAGGGGAGATACGCAGTATTTT.